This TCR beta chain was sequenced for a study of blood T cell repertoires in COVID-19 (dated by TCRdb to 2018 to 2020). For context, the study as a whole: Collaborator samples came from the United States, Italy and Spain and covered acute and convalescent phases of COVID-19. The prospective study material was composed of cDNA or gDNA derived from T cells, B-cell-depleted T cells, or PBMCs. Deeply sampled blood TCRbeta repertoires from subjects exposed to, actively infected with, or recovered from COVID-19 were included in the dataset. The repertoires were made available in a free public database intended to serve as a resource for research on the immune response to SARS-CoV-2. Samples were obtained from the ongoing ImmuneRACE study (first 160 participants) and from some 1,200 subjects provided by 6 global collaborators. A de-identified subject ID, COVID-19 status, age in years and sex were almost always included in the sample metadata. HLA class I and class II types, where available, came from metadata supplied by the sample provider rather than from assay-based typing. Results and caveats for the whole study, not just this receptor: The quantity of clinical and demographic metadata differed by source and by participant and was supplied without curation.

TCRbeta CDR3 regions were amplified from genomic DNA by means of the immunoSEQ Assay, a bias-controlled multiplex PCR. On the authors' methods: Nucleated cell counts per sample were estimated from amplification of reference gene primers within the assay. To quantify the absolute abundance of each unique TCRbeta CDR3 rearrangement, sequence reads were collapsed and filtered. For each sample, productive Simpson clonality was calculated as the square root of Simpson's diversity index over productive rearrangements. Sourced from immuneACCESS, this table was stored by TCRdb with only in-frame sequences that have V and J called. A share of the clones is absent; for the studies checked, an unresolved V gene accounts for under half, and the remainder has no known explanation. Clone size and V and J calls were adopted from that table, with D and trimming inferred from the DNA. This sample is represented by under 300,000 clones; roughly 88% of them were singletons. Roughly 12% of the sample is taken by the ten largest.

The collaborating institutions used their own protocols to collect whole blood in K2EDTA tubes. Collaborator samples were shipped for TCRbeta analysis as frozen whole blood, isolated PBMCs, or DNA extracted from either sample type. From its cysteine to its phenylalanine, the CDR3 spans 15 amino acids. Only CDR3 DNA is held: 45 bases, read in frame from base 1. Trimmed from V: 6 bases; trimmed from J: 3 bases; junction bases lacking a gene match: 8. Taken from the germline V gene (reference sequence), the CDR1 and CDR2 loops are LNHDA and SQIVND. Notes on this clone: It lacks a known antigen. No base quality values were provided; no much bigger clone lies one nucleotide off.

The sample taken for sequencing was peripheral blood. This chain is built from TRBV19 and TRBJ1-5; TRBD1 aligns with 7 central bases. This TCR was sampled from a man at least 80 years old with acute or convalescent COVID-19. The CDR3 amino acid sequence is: CASSALGQTNQPQHF. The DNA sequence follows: TGTGCCAGTAGCGCCCTGGGACAGACCAATCAGCCCCAGCATTTT. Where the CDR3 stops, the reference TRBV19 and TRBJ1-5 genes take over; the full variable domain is DGGITQSPKYLFRKEGQNVTLSCEQNLNHDAMYWYRQDPGQGLRLIYYSQIVNDFQKGDIAEGYSVSREKKESFPLTVTSAQKNPTAFYLCASSALGQTNQPQHFGDGTRLSIL.